This T cell receptor beta chain was identified during a study of cytomegalovirus exposure and HLA in healthy donors. General observations from the study: Listed as cytomegalovirus-associated were roughly 180 TCR beta chains.

In the PCR, 60 Vbeta and 13 Jbeta primers were used. Measured with immunoSEQ multiplex PCR; TCRdb has only the in-frame clones, and not every one. The table records some 150,000 clones, 70% to 80% of them present only once. The CDR3 runs 19 residues. Per the germline V gene, CDR1 is SGHVS and CDR2 is FQNEAQ. With V trimmed by 3 bases and J by 0 bases, 7 bases remained unmatched. As regards this clone: Its antigen is unknown.

Those who donated were healthy bone marrow donors. The chain carries TRBV7-8 and TRBJ2-2; 13 nucleotides line up with TRBD2. The specimen sequenced was PBMCs. This TCR was recovered from a man between 18 and 29 years old in good health and CMV-seropositive. The CDR3 region has the DNA TGTGCCAGCAGCTTTCGGACTAGCGGGGGATCCGCGAACACCGGGGAGCTGTTTTTT. It yields the protein CASSFRTSGGSANTGELFF. Full variable domain (remainder filled in from reference TRBV7-8 and TRBJ2-2): GAGVSQSPRYKVAKRGQDVALRCDPISGHVSLFWYQQALGQGPEFLTYFQNEAQLDKSGLPSDRFFAERPEGSVSTLKIQRTQQEDSAVYLCASSFRTSGGSANTGELFFGEGSRLTVL.